This T cell receptor beta chain was observed in a study of control samples from healthy donors and cancer patients. The data were produced by immunoSEQ multiplex PCR, yet TCRdb's version contains in-frame clones alone and is incomplete. The table has 75,000 to 100,000 clones, more than 75% seen once. The V gene lost 8 bases and the J gene lost 5 bases, with 18 bases spanning the gap. This CDR3 is 14 amino acids long. Per germline, CDR1 LNHNV and CDR2 YYDKDF (reference sequence). The material sequenced was blood. The clonotype was recovered from a man aged 60-69 years in good health. The rearrangement links TRBV15 to TRBJ2-5; D may match TRBD1 or TRBD2 (6 bases each). CDR3 bases: TGTGCCACCTCGGTAGGGGGGCCGCGGGAGACCCAGTACTTC. Translation gives CATSVGGPRETQYF. Drawing the rest from reference TRBV15 and TRBJ2-5, the complete variable domain is DAMVIQNPRYQVTQFGKPVTLSCSQTLNHNVMYWYQQKSSQAPKLLFHYYDKDFNNEADTPDNFQSRRPNTSFCFLDIRSPGLGDTAMYLCATSVGGPRETQYFGPGTRLLVL.